This TCR beta chain came from a study of T cell repertoires in cytomegalovirus infection (dated by TCRdb to the late 2010s). Notes on the research overall: Donor HLA type was relevant to the analysis, because carriage of CMV infection together with the matching HLA type was indicated by public TCR beta signatures. Findings and caveats that apply to the study as a whole: The ex vivo response was dominated by HLA-C-restricted CMV-specific TCR beta clonotypes, which also provided the single most frequent clonotype in two of eight donors. Carriers of CMV infection plus the relevant HLA type were discriminated by the cumulative frequency of public TCR beta family members in the study cohort and in an independent approximately 360-donor cohort.

V was cut back by 4 bases and J by 2 bases, leaving a gap of 15 bases between them. From cysteine to phenylalanine, the CDR3 is 14 amino acids long. Only the CDR3 DNA is retained, 42 bases long and in frame from the first base. According to the germline V gene (reference sequence), CDR1 reads DFQATT and CDR2 reads SNEGSKA. Points on this clonotype: Its specific antigen is unknown. No base quality information exists; no much larger clone differs at one position.

The sequencer listed for this sample is Illumina HiSeq 1500. TCRdb ran its own pipeline on the public reads, namely fastp trimming at Q25 and MiXCR clone calling, and kept in-frame beta chains. Rows are unified per CDR3 protein, each entry keeping the most common DNA and genes. The sample data list approximately 500,000 distinct CDR3 sequences, and approximately 10% of these were observed just once. The biggest ten clones account for approximately 10% of the sample. Sequencing input: PBMCs. The TCR originated in a human donor in good health (CMV status not recorded). Some clones in this sample may be carry-over from other donors' samples. The chain employs TRBV20-1 and TRBJ2-7; the D segment cannot be called with confidence. The nucleotide sequence reads TGCAGTGCTAAAGACGTAAACGTGGCCTACGAGCAGTACTTC. Its amino acids are CSAKDVNVAYEQYF.